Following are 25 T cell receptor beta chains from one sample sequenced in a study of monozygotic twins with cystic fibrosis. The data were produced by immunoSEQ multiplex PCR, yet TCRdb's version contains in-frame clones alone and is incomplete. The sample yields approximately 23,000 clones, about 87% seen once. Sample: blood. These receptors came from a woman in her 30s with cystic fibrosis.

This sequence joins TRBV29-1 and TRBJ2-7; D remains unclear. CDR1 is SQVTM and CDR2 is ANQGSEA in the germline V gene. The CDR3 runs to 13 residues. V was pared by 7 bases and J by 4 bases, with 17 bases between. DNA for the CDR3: TGCAGCGCCGCCTCCGAAGAGAATTACGAGCAGTACTTC. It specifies CSAASEENYEQYF.

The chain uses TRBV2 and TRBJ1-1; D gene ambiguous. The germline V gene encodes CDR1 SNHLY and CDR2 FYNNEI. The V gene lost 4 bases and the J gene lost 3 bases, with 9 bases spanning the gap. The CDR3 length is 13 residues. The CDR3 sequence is CASSGPWDTEAFF. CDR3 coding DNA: TGTGCCAGCAGTGGGCCGTGGGACACTGAAGCTTTCTTT. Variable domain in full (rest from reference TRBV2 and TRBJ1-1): EPEVTQTPSHQVTQMGQEVILRCVPISNHLYFYWYRQILGQKVEFLVSFYNNEISEKSEIFDDQFSVERPDGSNFTLKIRSTKLEDSAMYFCASSGPWDTEAFFGQGTRLTVV.

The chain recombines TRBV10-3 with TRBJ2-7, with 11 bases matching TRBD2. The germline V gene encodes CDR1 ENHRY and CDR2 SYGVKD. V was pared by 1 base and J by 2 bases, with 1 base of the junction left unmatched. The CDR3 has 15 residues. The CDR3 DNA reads TGTGCCATCAGTGAGTTTAGCGGGGGGGCCTACGAGCAGTACTTC. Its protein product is CAISEFSGGAYEQYF.

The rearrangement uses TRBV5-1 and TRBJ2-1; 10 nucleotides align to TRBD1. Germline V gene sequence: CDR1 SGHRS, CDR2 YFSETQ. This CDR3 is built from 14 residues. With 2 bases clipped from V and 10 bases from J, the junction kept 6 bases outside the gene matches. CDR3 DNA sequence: TGCGCCAGCAGCTTTCGACAGGGGGCCCGGGAGCAGTTCTTC. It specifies CASSFRQGAREQFF.

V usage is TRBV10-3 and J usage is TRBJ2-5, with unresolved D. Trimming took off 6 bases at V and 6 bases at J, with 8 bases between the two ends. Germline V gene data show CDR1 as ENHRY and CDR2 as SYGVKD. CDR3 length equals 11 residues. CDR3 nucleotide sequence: TGTGCCATCAGGGTCGAGAAGACCCAGTACTTC. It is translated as CAIRVEKTQYF.

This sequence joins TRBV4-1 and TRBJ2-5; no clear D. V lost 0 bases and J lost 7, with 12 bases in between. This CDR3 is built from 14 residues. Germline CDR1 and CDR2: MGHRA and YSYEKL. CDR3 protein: CASSQERPVGTQYF. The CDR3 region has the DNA TGCGCCAGCAGCCAAGAAAGGCCGGTCGGGACCCAGTACTTC.

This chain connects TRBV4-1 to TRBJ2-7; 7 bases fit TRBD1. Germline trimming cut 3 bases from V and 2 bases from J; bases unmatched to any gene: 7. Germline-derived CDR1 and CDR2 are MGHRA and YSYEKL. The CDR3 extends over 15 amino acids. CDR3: CASSQLQGTPYEQYF. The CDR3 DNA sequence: TGCGCCAGCAGCCAGCTACAGGGGACCCCCTACGAGCAGTACTTC.

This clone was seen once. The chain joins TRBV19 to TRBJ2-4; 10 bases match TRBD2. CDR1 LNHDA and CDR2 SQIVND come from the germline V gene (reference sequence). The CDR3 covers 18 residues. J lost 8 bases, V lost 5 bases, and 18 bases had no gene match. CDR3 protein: CASSVLMGLASNRDIQYF. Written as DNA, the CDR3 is TGTGCCAGTAGTGTACTAATGGGACTAGCGTCAAATAGGGACATTCAGTACTTC.

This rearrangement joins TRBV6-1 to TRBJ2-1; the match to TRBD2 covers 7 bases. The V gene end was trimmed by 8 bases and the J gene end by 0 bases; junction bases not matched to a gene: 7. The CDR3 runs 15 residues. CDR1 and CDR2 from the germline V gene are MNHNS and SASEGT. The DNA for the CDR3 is TGTGCCAGCGGGGAGGGGTTTAGCTCCTACAATGAGCAGTTCTTC. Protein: CASGEGFSSYNEQFF.

The CDR3 sequence is CASSLAQGDGGVDSYNSPLHF. CDR3 in DNA: TGTGCCAGCAGCTTAGCCCAGGGGGACGGAGGGGTAGACTCCTATAATTCACCCCTCCACTTT. The chain has TRBV7-2 and TRBJ1-6; 7 nucleotides align to TRBD1. The junction had 14 bases not matched to a gene; V was cut back by 0 bases and J by 0 bases. This CDR3 region has 21 residues. Germline-derived CDR1 and CDR2 are SGHTA and FQGNSA.

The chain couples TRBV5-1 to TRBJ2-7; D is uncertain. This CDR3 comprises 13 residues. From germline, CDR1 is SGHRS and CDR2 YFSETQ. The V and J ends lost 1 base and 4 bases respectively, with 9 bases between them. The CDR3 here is CASSLSVNYEQYF. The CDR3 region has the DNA TGCGCCAGCAGCTTGTCGGTCAATTACGAGCAGTACTTC.

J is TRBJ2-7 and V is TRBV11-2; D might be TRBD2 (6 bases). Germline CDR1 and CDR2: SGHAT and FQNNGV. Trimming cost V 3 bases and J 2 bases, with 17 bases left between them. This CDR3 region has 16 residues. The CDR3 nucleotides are TGTGCCAGCAGCTTCCGACTCGCGGGGTCCCCCTACGAGCAGTACTTC. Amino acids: CASSFRLAGSPYEQYF.

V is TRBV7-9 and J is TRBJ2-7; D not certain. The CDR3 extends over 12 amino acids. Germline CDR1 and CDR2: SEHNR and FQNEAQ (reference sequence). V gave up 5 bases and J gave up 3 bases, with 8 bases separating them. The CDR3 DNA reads TGTGCCAGCAGCCGAACGCTCTACGAGCAGTACTTC. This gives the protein CASSRTLYEQYF.

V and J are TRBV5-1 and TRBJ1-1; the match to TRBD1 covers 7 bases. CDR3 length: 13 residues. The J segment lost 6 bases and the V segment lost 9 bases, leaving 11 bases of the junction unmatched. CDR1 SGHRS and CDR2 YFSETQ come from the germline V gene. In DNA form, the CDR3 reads TGCGCCACCGCACAGGGGCCCGAAGCTGAAGCTTTCTTT. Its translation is CATAQGPEAEAFF.

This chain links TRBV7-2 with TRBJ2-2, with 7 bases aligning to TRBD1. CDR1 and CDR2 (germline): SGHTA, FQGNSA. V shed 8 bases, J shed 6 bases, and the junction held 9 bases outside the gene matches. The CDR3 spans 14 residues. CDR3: CASRTGVVAGELFF. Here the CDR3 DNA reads TGTGCCAGCCGTACAGGGGTAGTAGCCGGGGAGCTGTTTTTT.

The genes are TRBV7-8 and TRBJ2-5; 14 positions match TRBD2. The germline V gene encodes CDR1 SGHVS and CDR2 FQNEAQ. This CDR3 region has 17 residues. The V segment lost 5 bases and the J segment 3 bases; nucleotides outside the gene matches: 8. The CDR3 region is CASSPGLAGGSEETQYF. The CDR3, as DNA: TGTGCCAGCAGCCCCGGACTAGCGGGGGGAAGTGAAGAGACCCAGTACTTC.

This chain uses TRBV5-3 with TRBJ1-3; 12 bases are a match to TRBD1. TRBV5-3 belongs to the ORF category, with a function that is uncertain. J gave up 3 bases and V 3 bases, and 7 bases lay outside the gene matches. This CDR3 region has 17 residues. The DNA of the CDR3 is TGTGCCAGAAGCTGTAGGGACAGGGGGCTTTGTGGAAACACCATATATTTT. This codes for CARSCRDRGLCGNTIYF.

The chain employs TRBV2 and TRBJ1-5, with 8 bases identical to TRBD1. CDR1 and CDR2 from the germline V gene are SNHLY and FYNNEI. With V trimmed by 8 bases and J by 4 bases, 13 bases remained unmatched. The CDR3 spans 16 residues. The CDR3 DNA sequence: TGTGCCAGCCAAGGGACAGGTTATACAGGGAATCAGCCCCAGCATTTT. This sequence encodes CASQGTGYTGNQPQHF. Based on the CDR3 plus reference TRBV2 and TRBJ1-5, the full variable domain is EPEVTQTPSHQVTQMGQEVILRCVPISNHLYFYWYRQILGQKVEFLVSFYNNEISEKSEIFDDQFSVERPDGSNFTLKIRSTKLEDSAMYFCASQGTGYTGNQPQHFGDGTRLSIL.

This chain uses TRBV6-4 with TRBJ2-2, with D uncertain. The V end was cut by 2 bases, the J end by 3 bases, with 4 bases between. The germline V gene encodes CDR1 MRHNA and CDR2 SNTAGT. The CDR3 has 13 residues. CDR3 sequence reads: CASSDRDTGELFF. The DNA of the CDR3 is TGTGCCAGCAGTGACAGGGACACCGGGGAGCTGTTTTTT.

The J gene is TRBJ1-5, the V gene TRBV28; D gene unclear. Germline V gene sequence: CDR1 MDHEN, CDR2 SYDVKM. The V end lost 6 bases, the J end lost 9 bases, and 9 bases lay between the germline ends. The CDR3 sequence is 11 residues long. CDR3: CASSTQRPQHF. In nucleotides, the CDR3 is TGTGCCAGCAGCACTCAACGGCCCCAGCATTTT. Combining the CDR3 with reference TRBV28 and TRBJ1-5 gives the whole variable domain DVKVTQSSRYLVKRTGEKVFLECVQDMDHENMFWYRQDPGLGLRLIYFSYDVKMKEKGDIPEGYSVSREKKERFSLILESASTNQTSMYLCASSTQRPQHFGDGTRLSIL.

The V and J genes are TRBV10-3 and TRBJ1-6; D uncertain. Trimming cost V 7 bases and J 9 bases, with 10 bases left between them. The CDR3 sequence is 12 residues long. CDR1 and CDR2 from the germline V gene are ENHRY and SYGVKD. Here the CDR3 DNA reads TGTGCCATCAAGACTGTAGGTTCACCCCTCCACTTT. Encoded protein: CAIKTVGSPLHF.

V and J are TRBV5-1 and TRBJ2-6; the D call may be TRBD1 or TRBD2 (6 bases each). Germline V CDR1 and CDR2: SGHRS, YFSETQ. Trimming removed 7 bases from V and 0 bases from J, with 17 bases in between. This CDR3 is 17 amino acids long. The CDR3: CASSRGADHSGANVLTF. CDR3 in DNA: TGCGCCAGCTCAAGGGGGGCAGACCACTCTGGGGCCAACGTCCTGACTTTC. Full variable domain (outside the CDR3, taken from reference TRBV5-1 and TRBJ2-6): KAGVTQTPRYLIKTRGQQVTLSCSPISGHRSVSWYQQTPGQGLQFLFEYFSETQRNKGNFPGRFSGRQFSNSRSEMNVSTLELGDSALYLCASSRGADHSGANVLTFGAGSRLTVL.

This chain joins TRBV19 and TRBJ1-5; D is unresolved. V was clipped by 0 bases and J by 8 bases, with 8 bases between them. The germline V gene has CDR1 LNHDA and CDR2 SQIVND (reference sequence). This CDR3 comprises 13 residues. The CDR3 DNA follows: TGTGCCAGTAGTATAGAGAAGCGGAAGCCCCAGCATTTT. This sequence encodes CASSIEKRKPQHF.

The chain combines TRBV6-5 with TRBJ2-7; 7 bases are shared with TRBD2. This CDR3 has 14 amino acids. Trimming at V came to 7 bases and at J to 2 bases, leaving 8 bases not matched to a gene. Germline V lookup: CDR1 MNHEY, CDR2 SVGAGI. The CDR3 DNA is TGTGCCAGCAACCCAGCGGGGACTCCCTACGAGCAGTACTTC. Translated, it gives CASNPAGTPYEQYF.

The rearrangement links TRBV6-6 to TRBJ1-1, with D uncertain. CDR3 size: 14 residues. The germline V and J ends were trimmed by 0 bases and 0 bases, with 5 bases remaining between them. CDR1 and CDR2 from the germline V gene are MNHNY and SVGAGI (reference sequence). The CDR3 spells CASSYSRVNTEAFF. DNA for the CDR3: TGTGCCAGCAGTTACTCGAGAGTGAACACTGAAGCTTTCTTT.